This T cell receptor (beta chain) came from a study of T cells in Graves' hyperthyroidism and ophthalmopathy. On this clonotype itself: Antigen unknown. A much bigger clone sits one base away, suggesting this may be a read error.

Broader study findings: Blood samples included most of the expanded thyroid clonotypes exceeding 0.001. Before onset, ophthalmopathy was predicted by the model a median 6.5 months earlier.

Uncontrolled infection, other autoimmune disease, pregnancy and lactation each barred patients from inclusion. Clinical symptoms, serum thyroxine, TRAb, thyroid ultrasound and orbital computed tomography established diagnosis. The investigators amplified TCR beta CDR3 regions from RNA transcripts. During a first-round RT-PCR of the TCR CDR3, the HTBI primer set was used. TCRdb reprocessed the multiplex PCR reads with MiXCR, giving one entry per CDR3 protein. The repertoire has roughly 600,000 distinct CDR3 sequences, roughly 15% of them found once; the top ten carry around 13%. This CDR3 comprises 16 residues. V lost 5 bases to trimming and J lost 6 bases; unmatched junction nucleotides: 13. Germline values: CDR1 LGHNT, CDR2 FRNRAP.

This TCR was recovered from a woman aged 45-60 years with Graves' ophthalmopathy. The rearrangement links TRBV12-5 to TRBJ2-1; TRBD1 matches 7 bases. Sequencing was carried out using blood. The DNA of the CDR3 is TGTGCTAGTGGTACCTCGACAGGGACCCACTGCAATGAGCAGTTCTTC. The encoded protein is CASGTSTGTHCNEQFF.